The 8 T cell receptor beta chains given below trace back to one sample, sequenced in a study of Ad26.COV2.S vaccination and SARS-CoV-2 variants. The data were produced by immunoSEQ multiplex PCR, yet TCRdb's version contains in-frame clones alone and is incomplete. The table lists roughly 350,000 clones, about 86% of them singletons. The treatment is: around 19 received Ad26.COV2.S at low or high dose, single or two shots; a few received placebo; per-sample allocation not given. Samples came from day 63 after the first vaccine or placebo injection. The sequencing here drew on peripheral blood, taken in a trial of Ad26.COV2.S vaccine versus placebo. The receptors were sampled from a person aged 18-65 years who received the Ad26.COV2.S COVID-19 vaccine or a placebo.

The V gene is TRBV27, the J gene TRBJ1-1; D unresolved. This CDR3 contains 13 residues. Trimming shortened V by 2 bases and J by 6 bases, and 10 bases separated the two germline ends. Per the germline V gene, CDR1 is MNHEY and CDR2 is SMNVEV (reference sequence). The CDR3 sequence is CASSLERRAEAFF. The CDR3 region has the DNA TGTGCCAGCAGTTTAGAGAGGAGGGCTGAAGCTTTCTTT.

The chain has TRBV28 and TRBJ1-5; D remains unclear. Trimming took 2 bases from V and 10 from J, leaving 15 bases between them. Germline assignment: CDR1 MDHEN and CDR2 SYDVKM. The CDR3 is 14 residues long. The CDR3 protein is CASSLERPAPPQHF. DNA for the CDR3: TGTGCCAGCAGTTTAGAGAGACCAGCCCCCCCCCAGCATTTT.

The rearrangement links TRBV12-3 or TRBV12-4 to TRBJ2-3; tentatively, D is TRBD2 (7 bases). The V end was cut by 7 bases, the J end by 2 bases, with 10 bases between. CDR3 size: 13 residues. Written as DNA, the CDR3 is TGTGCCAGCAAAGGGGGGGCCACAGATACGCAGTATTTT. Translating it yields CASKGGATDTQYF.

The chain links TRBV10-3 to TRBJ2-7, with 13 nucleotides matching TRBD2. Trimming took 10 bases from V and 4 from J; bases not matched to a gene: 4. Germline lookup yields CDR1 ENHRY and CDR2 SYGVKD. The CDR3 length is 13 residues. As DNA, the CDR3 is TGTGCCACCGGGACTAGCGGGATTTACGAGCAGTACTTC. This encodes CATGTSGIYEQYF.

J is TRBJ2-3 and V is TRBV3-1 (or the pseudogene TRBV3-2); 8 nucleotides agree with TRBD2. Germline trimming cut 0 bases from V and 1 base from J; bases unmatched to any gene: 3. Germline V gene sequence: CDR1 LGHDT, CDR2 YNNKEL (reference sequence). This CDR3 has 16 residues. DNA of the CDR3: TGTGCCAGCAGCCAAGATCTACTAGCGGGCACAGATACGCAGTATTTT. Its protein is CASSQDLLAGTDTQYF.

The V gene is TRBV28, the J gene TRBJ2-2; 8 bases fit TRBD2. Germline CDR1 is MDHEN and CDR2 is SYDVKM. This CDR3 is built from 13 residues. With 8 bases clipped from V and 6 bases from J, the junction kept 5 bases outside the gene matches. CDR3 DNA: TGTGCCAGCCTATACGGGAGGGCCGGGGAGCTGTTTTTT. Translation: CASLYGRAGELFF.

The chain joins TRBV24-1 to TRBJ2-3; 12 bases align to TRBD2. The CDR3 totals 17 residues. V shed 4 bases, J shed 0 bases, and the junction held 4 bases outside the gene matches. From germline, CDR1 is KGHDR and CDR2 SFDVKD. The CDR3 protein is CATSENGLAGSTDTQYF. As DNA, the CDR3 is TGTGCCACCAGTGAGAACGGACTAGCGGGAAGCACAGATACGCAGTATTTT.

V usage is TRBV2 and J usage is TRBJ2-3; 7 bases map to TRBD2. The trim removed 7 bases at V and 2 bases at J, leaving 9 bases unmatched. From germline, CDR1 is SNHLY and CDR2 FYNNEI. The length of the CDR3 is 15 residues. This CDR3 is CASIPLAVATDTQYF. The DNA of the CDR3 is TGTGCCAGCATACCTCTAGCGGTTGCCACAGATACGCAGTATTTT.